The 20 T cell receptor beta chains listed next were all sequenced from one sample in a study of T cell changes during pregnancy in multiple sclerosis. Method: immunoSEQ multiplex PCR; TCRdb's copy keeps in-frame clones and lacks some. The sample carries about 42,000 clones, around 84% recorded once. This material consisted of CD4+ T cells from peripheral blood mononuclear cells, taken before pregnancy. The receptors were sampled from a female donor with multiple sclerosis, enrolled in a pregnancy study.

The rearrangement uses TRBV29-1 and TRBJ2-2; 11 nucleotides align to TRBD1. The CDR3 contains 15 residues. Germline V gene data show CDR1 as SQVTM and CDR2 as ANQGSEA. V shed 3 bases and J 3 bases; nucleotides not matched to a gene: 3. DNA of the CDR3: TGCAGCGTTGATTGGGGACAGGGGGACACCGGGGAGCTGTTTTTT. The encoded protein is CSVDWGQGDTGELFF.

There are a few counts of this clone. CDR3 nucleotides: TGTGCCAGTAGTGCTACAGGGATCAACGAAGCTTTCTTT. Translation gives CASSATGINEAFF. The chain joins TRBV19 to TRBJ1-1; possibly TRBD1 for D (6 bases). Germline lookup yields CDR1 LNHDA and CDR2 SQIVND (reference sequence). V shed 5 bases and J shed 8 bases, with 15 bases lying between them. CDR3 size: 13 residues.

J is TRBJ1-6 and V is TRBV5-5, with D perhaps matching TRBD1 (6 bases). The CDR3 spans 16 residues. V was trimmed by 7 bases and J by 0 bases, leaving 14 bases between them. Germline-derived CDR1 and CDR2 are SGHKS and YYEKEE (reference sequence). CDR3 sequence: CASAEGGISYNSPLHF. As DNA, the CDR3 is TGTGCCAGCGCCGAAGGGGGTATCTCCTATAATTCACCCCTCCACTTT.

This clone was seen only once. The chain joins TRBV7-2 to TRBJ2-7; TRBD2 is a possible D gene (5 bases). CDR1 and CDR2 (germline): SGHTA, FQGNSA. The CDR3 length is 16 residues. Trimming removed 5 bases at V and 6 bases at J, with 23 bases between. Written as DNA, the CDR3 is TGTGCCAGCAGCCCACCCAGCGGCTATGTGCCCCCCGAGCAGTACTTC. It yields the protein CASSPPSGYVPPEQYF.

The chain combines TRBV27 with TRBJ1-1; 7 bases agree with TRBD1. CDR3 size: 12 residues. Losses at the gene ends were 6 bases for V and 3 bases for J; bases not matched to a gene: 1. Looked up from germline, CDR1 is MNHEY and CDR2 is SMNVEV (reference sequence). The CDR3 DNA follows: TGTGCCAGCAGGGACAGGTACACTGAAGCTTTCTTT. This gives the protein CASRDRYTEAFF.

The chain links TRBV27 to TRBJ2-3, with D hard to call. This CDR3 has 14 residues. Per germline, CDR1 MNHEY and CDR2 SMNVEV (reference sequence). V lost 4 bases and J 0 bases, leaving 8 bases between the germline ends. CDR3 sequence reads: CASSWAQSTDTQYF. Written as DNA, the CDR3 is TGTGCCAGCAGTTGGGCCCAAAGCACAGATACGCAGTATTTT.

The chain couples TRBV18 to TRBJ1-1; possible D gene TRBD1, 5 bases. V lost 2 bases to trimming and J lost 3 bases, with 19 bases between them. The CDR3 is 17 amino acids. Germline V gene lookup returns CDR1 KGHSH and CDR2 LQKENI. The CDR3 loop is CASSPRAQFQGDTEAFF. In DNA, the CDR3 is TGTGCCAGCTCACCAAGAGCTCAGTTTCAAGGGGACACTGAAGCTTTCTTT.

The chain links TRBV5-1 to TRBJ1-1; a possible D gene is TRBD1 (6 bases). This CDR3 is 19 amino acids long. Trimming pared 0 bases from V and 1 base from J, leaving 22 bases between. Germline loops: CDR1 SGHRS, CDR2 YFSETQ. CDR3 sequence (DNA): TGCGCCAGCAGCTTGGTCGGTGGGCAGGGGAGTTTCAGGAACACTGAAGCTTTCTTT. Translation: CASSLVGGQGSFRNTEAFF.

In this sample, this clone turned up once. This chain uses TRBV9 with TRBJ2-3; the D is unclear. Trimming took 3 bases from V and 1 from J, leaving 3 bases between them. The CDR3 has 12 residues. CDR1 is SGDLS, CDR2 YYNGEE, per germline. The CDR3 here is CASSAGTDTQYF. The CDR3 DNA is TGTGCCAGCAGCGCAGGCACAGATACGCAGTATTTT.

The chain has TRBV29-1 and TRBJ1-6, with D maybe TRBD1 (6 bases). There are 13 residues in the CDR3. The germline V and J ends were trimmed by 4 bases and 10 bases, with 14 bases remaining between them. The germline gives CDR1 SQVTM, CDR2 ANQGSEA. The CDR3 spells CSVGAGEGSPLHF. Here the CDR3 DNA reads TGCAGCGTTGGGGCAGGGGAGGGCTCACCCCTCCACTTT.

The chain is built from TRBV7-2 and TRBJ2-1, with 13 nucleotides matching TRBD2. J lost 6 bases, V lost 5 bases, and 4 bases had no gene match. The CDR3 spans 15 residues. The germline CDR1 and CDR2 sequences are SGHTA and FQGNSA. The CDR3 nucleotides read TGTGCCAGCAGCACTAGCGGGAGGGCCGGCAATGAGCAGTTCTTC. It translates to CASSTSGRAGNEQFF.

The CDR3 region is CASSESGGVGKNIQYF. DNA of the CDR3: TGTGCCAGCAGTGAATCGGGGGGTGTAGGCAAAAACATTCAGTACTTC. The chain carries TRBV6-1 and TRBJ2-4; TRBD2 agrees at 7 bases. The CDR3 is 16 residues long. J was trimmed by 3 bases and V by 2 bases; bases with no gene match: 7. Germline V gene lookup returns CDR1 MNHNS and CDR2 SASEGT.

This chain connects TRBV14 to TRBJ1-6, with D hard to call. The CDR3 length is 13 residues. Germline V gene sequence: CDR1 SGHDN, CDR2 FVKESK. The V and J ends lost 5 bases and 7 bases respectively, with 9 bases between them. CDR3 nucleotide sequence: TGTGCCAGCAGCACCAACGGGAATTCACCCCTCCACTTT. Translated, it gives CASSTNGNSPLHF.

This sequence joins TRBV5-1 and TRBJ1-2; no firm D call. V lost 0 bases and J lost 2, with 8 bases in between. The CDR3 runs to 14 residues. The germline gives CDR1 SGHRS, CDR2 YFSETQ. For the CDR3, the DNA is TGCGCCAGCAGCTTGGCCACAGAGAACTATGGCTACACCTTC. Translated, it gives CASSLATENYGYTF.

The genes are TRBV7-2 and TRBJ1-2; weak D call: TRBD1 (5 bases). CDR1 is SGHTA, CDR2 FQGNSA, per germline. CDR3 size: 15 residues. Between the trimmed V and J ends, which lost 4 bases and 6 bases, there was a span of 18 bases. CDR3 loop: CASSSILGTGDGYTF. The DNA for the CDR3 is TGTGCCAGCAGCTCGATACTAGGGACGGGGGATGGCTACACCTTC.

The CDR3 spells CASTPRQGWEYNEQFF. The CDR3 DNA follows: TGTGCCAGCACCCCTCGACAGGGTTGGGAATACAATGAGCAGTTCTTC. The chain recombines TRBV25-1 with TRBJ2-1, with 7 bases matching TRBD1. The V gene end was trimmed by 7 bases and the J gene end by 4 bases; junction bases not matched to a gene: 13. Germline V gene lookup returns CDR1 MGHDK and CDR2 SYGVNS. This CDR3 has 16 residues.

The chain employs TRBV6-5 and TRBJ1-1; no clear D gene. The CDR3 is 15 residues long. CDR1 is MNHEY and CDR2 is SVGAGI in the germline V gene. V gave up 5 bases and J gave up 10 bases, with 23 bases separating them. CDR3: CASSRRDLPKIAAFF. The CDR3 region has the DNA TGTGCCAGCAGTAGACGGGATCTCCCTAAAATAGCAGCTTTCTTT.

This rearrangement joins TRBV25-1 to TRBJ1-4; tentative D call: TRBD1 (5 bases). There are 14 residues in the CDR3. The ends were cut back, 3 bases at V and 8 bases at J, with 13 bases in the middle. Germline V CDR1 and CDR2: MGHDK, SYGVNS. The CDR3, as DNA: TGTGCCAGCAGTGATCGGGGGTTAGTGGAAAAACTGTTTTTT. Protein product: CASSDRGLVEKLFF.

The V gene is TRBV30, the J gene TRBJ2-2; 8 bases align to TRBD2. This CDR3 contains 12 residues. The V gene's germline CDR1 is GTSNPN and CDR2 SVGIG (reference sequence). Trimming at V came to 8 bases and at J to 5 bases, leaving 4 bases not matched to a gene. CDR3 residues: CARGGATGELFF. CDR3 nucleotide sequence: TGTGCCCGGGGGGGGGCAACCGGGGAGCTGTTTTTT. The full variable domain, with the rest looked up from reference TRBV30 and TRBJ2-2, is SQTIHQWPATLVQPVGSPLSLECTVEGTSNPNLYWYRQAAGRGLQLLFYSVGIGQISSEVPQNLSASRPQDRQFILSSKKLLLSDSGFYLCARGGATGELFFGEGSRLTVL.

In its sample, this clone was seen a few times. The chain joins TRBV21-1 to TRBJ1-3; the table calls TRBD1, which could not be checked here. TRBV21-1 is an annotated pseudogene. The CDR3 spans 19 residues. DNA for the CDR3: TGTGCCAGCAGCACCGGGAACAGGGGGTTTCTTGTCTCTGGAAACACCATATATTTT. Its translation is CASSTGNRGFLVSGNTIYF.